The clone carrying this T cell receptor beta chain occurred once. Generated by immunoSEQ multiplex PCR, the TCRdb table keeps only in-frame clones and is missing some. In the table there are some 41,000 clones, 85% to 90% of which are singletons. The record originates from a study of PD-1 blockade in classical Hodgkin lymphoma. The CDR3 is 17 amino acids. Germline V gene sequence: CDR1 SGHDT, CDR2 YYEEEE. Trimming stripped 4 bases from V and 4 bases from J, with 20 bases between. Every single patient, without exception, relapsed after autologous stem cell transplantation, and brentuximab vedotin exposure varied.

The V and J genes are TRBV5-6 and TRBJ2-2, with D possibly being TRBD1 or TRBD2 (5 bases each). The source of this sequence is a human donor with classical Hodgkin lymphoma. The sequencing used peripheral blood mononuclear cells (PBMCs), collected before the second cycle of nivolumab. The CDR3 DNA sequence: TGTGCCAGCAGCGGGACCTTCTGGAAGGGGCCCACCGGGGAGCTGTTTTTT. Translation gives CASSGTFWKGPTGELFF.